The 20 T cell receptor beta chains below all came from one sample that was sequenced in a study of cytomegalovirus exposure and HLA in healthy donors. The PCR made use of 60 Vbeta and 13 Jbeta primers. Profiling relied on immunoSEQ multiplex PCR, and the TCRdb table lists in-frame clones only, not all of them. In the table there are 130,000 to 150,000 clones, 78% of which are singletons. Sequenced input: PBMCs. The source is a male donor in good health and CMV-seronegative.

V is TRBV6-5 and J is TRBJ2-1, with 9 bases lining up with TRBD2. The CDR3 covers 15 residues. V lost 7 bases and J lost 0; bases outside the gene matches: 4. CDR1 and CDR2 from the germline V gene are MNHEY and SVGAGI. As DNA, the CDR3 is TGTGCCAGCAACCTAGCGGGGAGCTCCTACAATGAGCAGTTCTTC. This sequence encodes CASNLAGSSYNEQFF.

CDR3 in amino acids: CASTLRRGGSQPQHF. CDR3 DNA: TGTGCCAGCACATTAAGGAGGGGAGGGAGTCAGCCCCAGCATTTT. The V gene is TRBV2, the J gene TRBJ1-5, with a weak D call TRBD1 (5 bases). The CDR3 spans 15 residues. V dropped 7 bases and J dropped 6 bases, with 19 bases sitting between them. CDR1 SNHLY and CDR2 FYNNEI come from the germline V gene.

This chain connects TRBV4-1 to TRBJ1-2; 9 nucleotides line up with TRBD1. The CDR3 runs to 18 residues. Looked up from germline, CDR1 is MGHRA and CDR2 is YSYEKL. With 4 bases clipped from V and 4 bases from J, the junction kept 16 bases outside the gene matches. The CDR3 DNA sequence: TGCGCCAGCAGCCCCGGCTGGGACAGGGAATATATAGGCTATGGCTACACCTTC. This encodes CASSPGWDREYIGYGYTF.

This clone has a single count. The J gene is TRBJ2-1, the V gene TRBV19; 15 bases line up with TRBD2. CDR3 size: 18 residues. V was clipped by 6 bases and J by 0 bases; unmatched bases: 6. CDR1 is LNHDA, CDR2 SQIVND, per germline (reference sequence). CDR3 region: CASSPGLAGGPSYNEQFF. CDR3 in DNA: TGTGCCAGTAGCCCTGGACTAGCGGGAGGGCCCTCCTACAATGAGCAGTTCTTC.

CDR3 bases: TGTGCCAGCACCCGGGACAGGGGATATACTGAAGCTTTCTTT. Its protein is CASTRDRGYTEAFF. The chain is built from TRBV6-6 and TRBJ1-1, with 10 positions matching TRBD1. Trimming cost V 7 bases and J 5 bases; bases outside gene matches: 7. The CDR3 covers 14 residues. Germline CDR1 and CDR2: MNHNY and SVGAGI (reference sequence).

As to this clone: This same CDR3 is encoded by further DNA sequences in the sample. The chain combines TRBV14 with TRBJ1-1; possible D gene TRBD1, 5 bases. CDR3 size: 12 residues. V lost 2 bases and J lost 14, with 15 bases in between. CDR1 and CDR2 from the germline V gene are SGHDN and FVKESK. This CDR3 is CASSQFDSRAFF. Written as DNA, the CDR3 is TGTGCCAGCAGCCAATTCGACAGTCGAGCCTTCTTT. The full variable domain, its missing parts supplied by reference TRBV14 and TRBJ1-1, is EAGVTQFPSHSVIEKGQTVTLRCDPISGHDNLYWYRRVMGKEIKFLLHFVKESKQDESGMPNNRFLAERTGGTYSTLKVQPAELEDSGVYFCASSQFDSRAFFGQGTRLTVV.

V gene TRBV5-1 combines with J gene TRBJ1-2, with D possibly being TRBD1 (5 bases). The CDR3 contains 18 residues. CDR1 SGHRS and CDR2 YFSETQ come from the germline V gene. V lost 1 base to trimming and J lost 4 bases, with 23 bases between them. CDR3 nucleotide sequence: TGCGCCAGCAGCTTGAGTAGTCCCGGGACTCCGGGAGGCTATGGCTACACCTTC. It yields the protein CASSLSSPGTPGGYGYTF.

The chain employs TRBV30 and TRBJ2-1; 9 bases are shared with TRBD2. Germline CDR1 and CDR2: GTSNPN and SVGIG (reference sequence). This CDR3 region has 17 residues. With V trimmed by 0 bases and J by 8 bases, 14 bases remained unmatched. CDR3 amino acids: CAWSVMLRAGGPHEQFF. The CDR3 DNA is TGTGCCTGGAGTGTAATGCTCCGCGCGGGGGGGCCCCATGAGCAGTTCTTC.

The chain combines TRBV5-1 with TRBJ1-4; TRBD1 might be the D (6 bases). The CDR3 extends over 15 amino acids. Germline lookup yields CDR1 SGHRS and CDR2 YFSETQ. V was clipped by 1 base and J by 5 bases, with 12 bases between them. CDR3 nucleotides: TGCGCCAGCAGCTTGACAGGGAAGGGGAATGAAAAACTGTTTTTT. Encoded protein: CASSLTGKGNEKLFF.

This clone was observed once. This chain links TRBV7-9 with TRBJ2-7; tentative D call: TRBD2 (5 bases). Germline CDR1 is SEHNR and CDR2 is FQNEAQ (reference sequence). Trimming cost V 6 bases and J 6 bases, with 15 bases left between them. The CDR3 loop spans 13 amino acids. In nucleotides, the CDR3 is TGTGCCAGCAGACCGGGGTCGCTCGTCGAGCAGTACTTC. This encodes CASRPGSLVEQYF.

The chain carries TRBV21-1 and TRBJ1-2; the table names TRBD1, a call not compared with the DNA. TRBV21-1 is described as a pseudogene. The CDR3 loop spans 17 amino acids. CDR3 DNA sequence: TGTGCCAGCAGCCCCAACCCGGGACAGGGAAATAACTATGGCTACACCTTC. Its protein is CASSPNPGQGNNYGYTF.

The chain has TRBV2 and TRBJ1-1; D is unclear. The CDR3 is 13 residues long. V was shortened by 3 bases and J by 4 bases, with 9 bases between the two germline ends. CDR1 is SNHLY, CDR2 FYNNEI, per germline. For the CDR3, the DNA is TGTGCCAGCAGTGATAATAGAGGCACTGAAGCTTTCTTT. This encodes CASSDNRGTEAFF.

V is TRBV6-5 and J is TRBJ2-3, with D possibly TRBD1 on 6 matching bases. Trimming removed 5 bases at V and 2 bases at J, with 11 bases between. Germline lookup yields CDR1 MNHEY and CDR2 SVGAGI. The CDR3 is 14 amino acids. The CDR3 region is CASSRGTPTDTQYF. The CDR3 DNA is TGTGCCAGCAGTAGGGGGACACCCACAGATACGCAGTATTTT.

The chain is built from TRBV6-6 and TRBJ2-7, with 7 bases matching TRBD2. The CDR3 extends over 12 amino acids. Germline trimming cut 6 bases from V and 6 bases from J; bases unmatched to any gene: 5. Germline CDR1 and CDR2: MNHNY and SVGAGI (reference sequence). CDR3 sequence reads: CASRPGGGEQYF. The DNA for the CDR3 is TGTGCCAGCAGACCTGGGGGGGGCGAGCAGTACTTC.

This clone was seen only once. The chain employs TRBV27 and TRBJ2-1; 10 bases are shared with TRBD2. The CDR3 has 17 amino acids. Germline lookup yields CDR1 MNHEY and CDR2 SMNVEV (reference sequence). Germline trimming cut 3 bases from V and 3 bases from J; bases unmatched to any gene: 8. The CDR3: CASSFRASGGNYNEQFF. CDR3 coding DNA: TGTGCCAGCAGTTTTCGAGCTAGCGGGGGCAACTACAATGAGCAGTTCTTC.

On this clone: Other DNA sequences of this sample code for an identical CDR3. This CDR3 is CASSVGAGAYNEQFF. DNA of the CDR3: TGTGCCAGCAGCGTAGGGGCGGGGGCCTACAATGAGCAGTTCTTC. This chain links TRBV9 with TRBJ2-1; 7 nucleotides match TRBD2. CDR3 length: 15 residues. The germline gives CDR1 SGDLS, CDR2 YYNGEE. V lost 0 bases to trimming and J lost 2 bases; unmatched junction nucleotides: 2.

The CDR3 sequence is CASSNSRTDTQYF. In nucleotides, the CDR3 is TGTGCCAGCAGCAACTCTCGCACAGATACGCAGTATTTT. The chain recombines TRBV7-9 with TRBJ2-3; D ambiguous. Germline values: CDR1 SEHNR, CDR2 FQNEAQ (reference sequence). The CDR3 loop spans 13 amino acids. Trimming took 5 bases from V and 1 from J, leaving 7 bases between them.

The rearrangement uses TRBV7-8 and TRBJ2-7; no clear D gene. V shed 4 bases and J shed 10 bases, with 17 bases lying between them. This CDR3 comprises 13 residues. Germline lookup yields CDR1 SGHVS and CDR2 FQNEAQ. The DNA of the CDR3 is TGTGCCAGCAGCTCCGATTGGGCCTCCCACCAGTACTTC. The encoded protein is CASSSDWASHQYF.

V gene TRBV2 combines with J gene TRBJ2-5; TRBD2 matches 13 bases. V was pared by 11 bases and J by 3 bases, with 6 bases of the junction left unmatched. This CDR3 contains 14 residues. CDR1 and CDR2 from the germline V gene are SNHLY and FYNNEI. The CDR3: CACGTSGTEETQYF. As DNA, the CDR3 is TGTGCCTGCGGGACTAGCGGGACGGAAGAGACCCAGTACTTC. Using reference TRBV2 and TRBJ2-5 for the parts outside the CDR3, the full variable domain is EPEVTQTPSHQVTQMGQEVILRCVPISNHLYFYWYRQILGQKVEFLVSFYNNEISEKSEIFDDQFSVERPDGSNFTLKIRSTKLEDSAMYFCACGTSGTEETQYFGPGTRLLVL.

This clone appeared a single time. The chain carries TRBV27 and TRBJ1-2, with 12 positions matching TRBD1. The V gene's germline CDR1 is MNHEY and CDR2 SMNVEV (reference sequence). This CDR3 is 17 amino acids long. Trimming removed 8 bases from V and 7 bases from J; junction bases left unmatched: 17. The CDR3 bases are TGTGCCAGCCGTACAATACCGGGACAGGGGGCCAAGAGTGGCTACACCTTC. Residues: CASRTIPGQGAKSGYTF.